The rows below give T cell receptor beta chains drawn from one sample of a study of CD8+ T cells in alopecia areata. TCRdb keeps only in-frame clones here, not all; method: immunoSEQ multiplex PCR. The sample lists around 130,000 clones, roughly 54% occurring once. Sequencing was performed on CD4+ T cells sorted from blood, taken at week 0. The receptors derive from a human donor with alopecia areata. Both conserved end residues are part of each CDR3. A D gene is named only where the DNA matches it firmly. Where a row states a size, it is once, few, many or the class of an expanded clone; other rows omit it.

>TRBV7-8|TRBJ2-3|-|TRBD2
CASSKLAGASTDTQYF
TGTGCCAGCAGTAAACTAGCGGGGGCTAGCACAGATACGCAGTATTTT
>TRBV7-8|TRBJ2-5|few|-
CASSLVRASQETQYF
TGTGCCAGCAGCTTAGTGAGGGCCAGCCAAGAGACCCAGTACTTC
>TRBV25-1|TRBJ2-3|-|-
CASSESGRGPKRTDTQYF
TGTGCCAGCAGTGAATCGGGGCGCGGCCCCAAACGGACGGATACGCAGTATTTT
>TRBV29-1|TRBJ2-6|-|-
CSVRRGAGANVLTF
TGCAGCGTCAGAAGGGGGGCTGGGGCCAACGTCCTGACTTTC
>TRBV2|TRBJ2-1|-|TRBD2
CASSEIAGVEVEQFF
TGTGCCAGCAGTGAAATAGCGGGAGTTGAGGTTGAGCAGTTCTTC
>TRBV25-1|TRBJ1-2|-|TRBD1
CASSKRQGLGSYGYTF
TGTGCCAGCAGTAAAAGACAGGGACTCGGGAGCTATGGCTACACCTTC
>TRBV9|TRBJ2-5|-|TRBD2
CASSPVPSGFQETQYF
TGTGCCAGCAGCCCCGTCCCTAGCGGGTTCCAAGAGACCCAGTACTTC
>TRBV2|TRBJ2-7|-|-
CASRQDDYEQYF
TGTGCCAGCAGGCAGGATGACTACGAGCAGTACTTC
>TRBV4-3|TRBJ2-7|-|TRBD2
CASSRSAGTSAYEQYF
TGCGCCAGCAGCCGGTCCGCCGGGACTAGCGCATACGAGCAGTACTTC
>TRBV2|TRBJ1-2|few|TRBD1
CASSGDRAYGYTF
TGTGCCAGCAGTGGAGACAGGGCGTATGGCTACACCTTC
>TRBV25-1|TRBJ2-7|-|TRBD2
CASSEWASGSHEQYF
TGTGCCAGCAGTGAATGGGCTAGCGGGAGCCACGAGCAGTACTTC
>TRBV23-1|TRBJ2-5|-|-
CASRSKTSSETQYF
TGCGCCAGCAGATCAAAAACTAGCTCCGAGACCCAGTACTTC
>TRBV23-1|TRBJ2-1|-|-
CASSRTRIPSDNEQFF
TGCGCCAGCAGTCGAACTAGGATCCCCAGCGACAATGAGCAGTTCTTC
>TRBV19|TRBJ2-5|-|TRBD1
CASSLGQVDETQYF
TGTGCCAGTAGCCTGGGACAGGTTGACGAGACCCAGTACTTC
>TRBV10-3|TRBJ1-1|few|-
CAIRTVEGTEAFF
TGTGCCATTCGGACAGTTGAGGGCACTGAAGCTTTCTTT
>TRBV9|TRBJ1-4|few|TRBD1
CASSSTGGSEKLFF
TGTGCCAGCAGCTCCACAGGGGGCAGTGAAAAACTGTTTTTT
>TRBV7-3|TRBJ2-7|once|-
CASSSLDVTYEQHF
TGTGCCAGCAGCTCCCTAGATGTTACCTACGAGCAGCACTTC
>TRBV10-3|TRBJ2-5|-|TRBD1
CAISERQGAEETQYF
TGTGCCATCAGTGAACGCCAGGGGGCGGAAGAGACCCAGTACTTC
>TRBV7-9|TRBJ1-2|-|-
CASSSGGIYGYTF
TGTGCCAGCAGCTCGGGGGGCATCTATGGCTACACCTTC
>TRBV7-9|TRBJ2-1|-|-
CASSFTYRTYNEQFF
TGTGCCAGCAGCTTTACTTACCGAACCTACAATGAGCAGTTCTTC
>TRBV4-1|TRBJ2-5|-|TRBD2
CASSQEGRTSARWAYQETQYF
TGCGCCAGCAGCCAAGAAGGACGGACTAGCGCCCGATGGGCCTACCAAGAGACCCAGTACTTC
>TRBV7-2|TRBJ1-2|-|TRBD1
CASSLRTGDNYGYTF
TGTGCCAGCAGCTTAAGGACAGGGGATAACTATGGCTACACCTTC
>TRBV9|TRBJ1-1|-|-
CASSTGNVMNTEAFF
TGTGCCAGCAGTACAGGGAACGTTATGAACACTGAAGCTTTCTTT
>TRBV29-1|TRBJ1-1|-|-
CSVDRKNTEAFF
TGCAGCGTTGACAGAAAGAACACTGAAGCTTTCTTT
>TRBV5-1|TRBJ1-1|-|-
CASSLETPNTEAFF
TGCGCCAGCAGCTTGGAGACACCGAACACTGAAGCTTTCTTT
>TRBV30|TRBJ2-1|-|-
CAWSQKGESSYNEQFF
TGTGCCTGGAGTCAGAAGGGGGAGTCGTCCTACAATGAGCAGTTCTTC
>TRBV5-1|TRBJ1-3|-|-
CASSFSGNTIYF
TGCGCCAGCAGCTTCTCTGGAAACACCATATATTTT
>TRBV27|TRBJ2-3|-|TRBD1
CATTQRQGMRDTQYF
TGTGCCACTACACAAAGACAGGGAATGAGGGATACGCAGTATTTT
>TRBV7-9|TRBJ1-1|-|-
CASSSKQGTEAFF
TGTGCCAGCAGCTCCAAACAGGGCACTGAAGCTTTCTTT
>TRBV4-1|TRBJ2-7|-|-
CASSSPGGVYEQYF
TGCGCCAGCAGCTCTCCAGGGGGGGTCTACGAGCAGTACTTC
>TRBV29-1|TRBJ2-5|-|TRBD2
CSVAGGTGRLAGIQETQYF
TGCAGCGTTGCGGGGGGGACAGGGAGACTAGCGGGGATTCAAGAGACCCAGTACTTC
>TRBV4-3|TRBJ1-1|-|-
CASSNQGSNTEAFF
TGCGCCAGCAGCAACCAGGGGAGTAACACTGAAGCTTTCTTT